This T cell receptor beta chain was profiled in a study of blood T cell repertoires in COVID-19. Data came from immunoSEQ multiplex PCR; TCRdb stores just in-frame clones and leaves some out. The sample contains roughly 35,000 clones, 78% of which appear only once. The CDR3 has 16 amino acids. Germline V gene lookup returns CDR1 KGHSH and CDR2 LQKENI. J was trimmed by 0 bases and V by 2 bases; bases with no gene match: 6. This receptor was obtained from a man of 80 years or more with acute or convalescent COVID-19. Sequenced material: peripheral blood. The chain couples TRBV18 to TRBJ1-1; 7 nucleotides line up with TRBD1. The CDR3 protein is CASSPLTGQLNTEAFF. The DNA for the CDR3 is TGTGCCAGCTCACCATTAACGGGACAGCTGAACACTGAAGCTTTCTTT.